This T cell receptor (beta chain) was documented in a study of T cell repertoires in cytomegalovirus infection. For the study at large: Public TCR beta signature analysis indicated the presence of both CMV infection and matching HLA type. General observations from the study: Dominant in the ex vivo response were TCR beta clonotypes restricted by HLA-C and specific for CMV. Based on cumulative public TCR beta family frequency, carriers of CMV plus the relevant HLA were identified.

With 5 bases removed from V and 2 bases from J, the gap between germline ends came to 15 bases. This CDR3 region has 15 residues. In TCRdb, the reads were re-called with MiXCR into one record per CDR3 protein. Of about 310,000 distinct CDR3 sequences listed, around a sixth are singletons. A remark on this clonotype: Its antigen is as yet unknown.

The chain has TRBV12-3 or TRBV12-4 and TRBJ1-1; D possibly corresponds to TRBD1 (6 bases). The sequenced material came from PBMCs. The clonotype comes from a human donor in good health (CMV status not recorded). Some clones in this sample may be carry-over from other donors' samples. CDR3 sequence (DNA): TGTGCCAGCAGTCGACGAGGGACACTCAACACTGAAGCTTTCTTT. Protein product: CASSRRGTLNTEAFF.